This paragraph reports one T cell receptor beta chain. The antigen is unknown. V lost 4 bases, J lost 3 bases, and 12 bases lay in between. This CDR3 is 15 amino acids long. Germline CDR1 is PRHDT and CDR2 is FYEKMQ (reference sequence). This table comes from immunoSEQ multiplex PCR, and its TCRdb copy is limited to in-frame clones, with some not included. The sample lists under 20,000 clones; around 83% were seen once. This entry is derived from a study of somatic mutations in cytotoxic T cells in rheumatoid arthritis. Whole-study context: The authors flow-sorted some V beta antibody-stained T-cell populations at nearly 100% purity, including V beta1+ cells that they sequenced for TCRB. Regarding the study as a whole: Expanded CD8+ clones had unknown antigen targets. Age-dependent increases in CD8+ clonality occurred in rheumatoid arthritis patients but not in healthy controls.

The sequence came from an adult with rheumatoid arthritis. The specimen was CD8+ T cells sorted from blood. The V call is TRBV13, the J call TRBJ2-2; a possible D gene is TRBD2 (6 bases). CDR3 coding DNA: TGTGCCAGCAGCTCCCGGAGGGACTACACCGGGGAGCTGTTTTTT. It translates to CASSSRRDYTGELFF.